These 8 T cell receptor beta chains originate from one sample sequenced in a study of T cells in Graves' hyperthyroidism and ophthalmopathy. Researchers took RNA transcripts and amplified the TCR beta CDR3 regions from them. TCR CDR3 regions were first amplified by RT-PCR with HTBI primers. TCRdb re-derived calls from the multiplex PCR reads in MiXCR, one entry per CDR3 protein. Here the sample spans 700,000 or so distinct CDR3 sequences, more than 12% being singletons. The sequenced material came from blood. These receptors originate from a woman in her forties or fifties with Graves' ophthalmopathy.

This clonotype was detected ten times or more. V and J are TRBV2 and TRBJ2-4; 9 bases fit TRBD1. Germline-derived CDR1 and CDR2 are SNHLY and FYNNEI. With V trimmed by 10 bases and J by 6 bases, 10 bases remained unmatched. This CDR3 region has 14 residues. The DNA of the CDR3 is TGTGCCATCAATCCCCGGGACAGGGCAAACATTCAGTACTTC. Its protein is CAINPRDRANIQYF.

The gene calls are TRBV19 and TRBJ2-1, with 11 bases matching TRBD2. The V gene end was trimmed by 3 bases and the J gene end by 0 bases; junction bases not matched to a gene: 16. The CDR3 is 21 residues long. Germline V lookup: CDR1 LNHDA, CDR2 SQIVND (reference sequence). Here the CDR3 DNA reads TGTGCCAGTAGTATGGCAGAACTAGCGGGAGTCGGACAGATCTCCTACAATGAGCAGTTCTTC. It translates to CASSMAELAGVGQISYNEQFF.

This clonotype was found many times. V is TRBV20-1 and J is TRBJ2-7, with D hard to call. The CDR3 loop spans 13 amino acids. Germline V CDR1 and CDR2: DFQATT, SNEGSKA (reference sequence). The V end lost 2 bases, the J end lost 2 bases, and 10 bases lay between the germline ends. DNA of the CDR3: TGCAGTGCTAGAAAAGGGTTGACCTACGAGCAGTACTTC. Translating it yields CSARKGLTYEQYF.

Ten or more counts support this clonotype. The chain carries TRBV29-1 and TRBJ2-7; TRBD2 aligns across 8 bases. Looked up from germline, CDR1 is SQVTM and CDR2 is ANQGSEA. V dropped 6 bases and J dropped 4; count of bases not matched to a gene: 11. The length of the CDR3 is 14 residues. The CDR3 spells CSVGSGLGSYEQYF. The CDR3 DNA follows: TGCAGCGTGGGGTCGGGACTAGGTTCGTACGAGCAGTACTTC.

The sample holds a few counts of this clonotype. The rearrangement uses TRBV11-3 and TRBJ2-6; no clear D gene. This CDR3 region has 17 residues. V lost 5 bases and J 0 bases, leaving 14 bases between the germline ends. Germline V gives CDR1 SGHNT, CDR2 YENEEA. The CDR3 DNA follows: TGTGCCAGCAGCATCCTGACCGAGAGCTCTGGGGCCAACGTCCTGACTTTC. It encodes CASSILTESSGANVLTF.

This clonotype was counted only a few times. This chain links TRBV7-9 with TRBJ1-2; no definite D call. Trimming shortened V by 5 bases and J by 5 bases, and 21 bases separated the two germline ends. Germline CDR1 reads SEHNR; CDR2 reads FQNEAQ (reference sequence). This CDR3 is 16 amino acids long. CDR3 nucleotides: TGTGCCAGCAGCCGTAAGGGCGGGATCTCCCTATATGGCTACACCTTC. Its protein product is CASSRKGGISLYGYTF.

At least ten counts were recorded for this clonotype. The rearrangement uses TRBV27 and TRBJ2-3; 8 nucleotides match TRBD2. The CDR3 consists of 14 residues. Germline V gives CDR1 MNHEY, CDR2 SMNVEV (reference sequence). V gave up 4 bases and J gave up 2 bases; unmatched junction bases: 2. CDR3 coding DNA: TGTGCCAGCAGTTGGGGACTAGACACAGATACGCAGTATTTT. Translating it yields CASSWGLDTDTQYF.

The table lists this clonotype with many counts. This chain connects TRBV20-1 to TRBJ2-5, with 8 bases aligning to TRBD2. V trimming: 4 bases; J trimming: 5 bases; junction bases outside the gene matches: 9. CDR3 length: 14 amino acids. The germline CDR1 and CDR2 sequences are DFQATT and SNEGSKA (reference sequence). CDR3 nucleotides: TGCAGTGCTACGGGGGGGTTTTTGGCGGAGACCCAGTACTTC. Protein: CSATGGFLAETQYF.